This record covers a single T cell receptor beta chain. The source of the sample is a study of blood T cell repertoires in COVID-19. Study-level information: Acute-phase and convalescent COVID-19 samples originated in the United States, Italy and Spain. PBMCs, B-cell-depleted T cells, or T cells were the source of the cDNA or gDNA that made up the material.

In the original workflow: For nucleated cells, counts were estimated from reference gene primer amplification. Here immunoSEQ multiplex PCR was the method, and the copy in TCRdb shows in-frame clones only, minus some. The DNA gave D and trimming, while V, J and clone size come from that table. This sample has some 160,000 clones; approximately 90% occur once, and the top ten carry approximately 4.6%. Patients of the Seattle cohort, enrolled during active infection, were followed longitudinally. This TCR was sampled from a man aged 18 to 29 with COVID-19, enrolled during active disease. Sequenced sample: peripheral blood.

The chain's CDR3 is CATRGRRGGLLSNQPQHF. In DNA form, the CDR3 reads TGTGCCACCCGAGGGAGGAGGGGAGGCTTATTAAGCAATCAGCCCCAGCATTTT. This sequence joins TRBV28 and TRBJ1-5; TRBD1 is a possible D gene (5 bases). V lost 10 bases and J lost 1, with 26 bases in between. Per germline, CDR1 MDHEN and CDR2 SYDVKM. CDR3 length equals 18 residues.